The clone carrying this T cell receptor beta chain has just a few counts. As yet, its antigen is unknown. Germline lookup yields CDR1 SGHAT and CDR2 FQNNGV. J gave up 6 bases and V 1 base, and 11 bases lay outside the gene matches. This CDR3 has 17 amino acids. These data belong to a study of T cell responses to AZD1222 COVID-19 vaccine. Study findings and constraints: Donors were mostly white British, more females; clonal diversity possibly underestimated.

Produced via immunoSEQ multiplex PCR; TCRdb's table is partial and in-frame only. The profile shows approximately 110,000 clones, about 90% of them singletons. The TCR sequence derives from an adult who received the AZD1222 COVID-19 vaccine. The sample in question was peripheral blood, obtained 28 days after the second AZD1222 dose. The V call is TRBV11-2, the J call TRBJ2-1, with 8 positions matching TRBD1. For the CDR3, the DNA is TGTGCCAGCAGCTTAGTTCGAGGGACAGGCACGACCAATGAGCAGTTCTTC. As protein: CASSLVRGTGTTNEQFF.